The next 28 T cell receptor beta chains were all read from a single sample in a study of blood T cell repertoires in COVID-19. Sequencing used immunoSEQ multiplex PCR; TCRdb keeps in-frame clones, though not all of them. The table shows over 200,000 clones, with about four fifths occurring only once. Sequencing was performed on peripheral blood. Receptors were obtained from a woman between 45 and 65 years old with acute or convalescent COVID-19.

This CDR3 is CASSQVETGTEAFF. CDR3 in DNA: TGCGCCAGCAGCCAAGTCGAGACTGGCACTGAAGCTTTCTTT. The V gene is TRBV4-1, the J gene TRBJ1-1, with D hard to call. The V and J ends lost 1 base and 4 bases respectively, with 10 bases between them. The CDR3 sequence is 14 residues long. Germline V gene lookup returns CDR1 MGHRA and CDR2 YSYEKL.

This chain uses TRBV20-1 with TRBJ2-7, with 7 bases fitting TRBD1. This CDR3 region has 12 residues. With 3 bases clipped from V and 6 bases from J, the junction kept 5 bases outside the gene matches. CDR1 and CDR2 from the germline V gene are DFQATT and SNEGSKA (reference sequence). The CDR3 here is CSASPDRVEQYF. The CDR3 DNA follows: TGCAGTGCTAGTCCCGACAGGGTCGAGCAGTACTTC.

J is TRBJ2-2 and V is TRBV10-3, with 10 bases fitting TRBD2. This CDR3 region has 15 residues. Germline CDR1 is ENHRY and CDR2 is SYGVKD. Trimming removed 2 bases from V and 5 bases from J; junction bases left unmatched: 2. The CDR3 nucleotides read TGTGCCATCAGTGAGCAGACTAGCGGGACCGGGGAGCTGTTTTTT. Amino acid sequence: CAISEQTSGTGELFF.

This rearrangement joins TRBV27 to TRBJ1-1; tentative D call: TRBD1 (5 bases). The V end was cut by 5 bases, the J end by 1 base, with 14 bases between. Germline CDR1 is MNHEY and CDR2 is SMNVEV (reference sequence). The CDR3 covers 15 residues. DNA of the CDR3: TGTGCCAGCAGTCCCTTCATGGGGCAGAACACTGAAGCTTTCTTT. Encoded protein: CASSPFMGQNTEAFF.

In this sample, this clone turned up once. In DNA form, the CDR3 reads TGCGCCAGCAGTGAGGCAGGGGGCGAAGAGACCCAGTACTTC. Translation gives CASSEAGGEETQYF. The rearrangement links TRBV10-1 to TRBJ2-5; TRBD1 matches at 8 bases. The CDR3 length is 14 residues. Germline values: CDR1 WNHNN, CDR2 SYGVQD (reference sequence). Trimming removed 2 bases from V and 3 bases from J; junction bases left unmatched: 2.

The chain employs TRBV28 and TRBJ2-7; TRBD2 matches 14 bases. This CDR3 has 15 residues. V gave up 4 bases and J gave up 5 bases; unmatched junction bases: 4. Germline V gene lookup returns CDR1 MDHEN and CDR2 SYDVKM. CDR3 residues: CASSWTSGRRDEQYF. In nucleotides, the CDR3 is TGTGCCAGCAGTTGGACTAGCGGGAGGAGGGACGAGCAGTACTTC.

CDR3 nucleotides: TGTGCCAGCAGCCGCGGGGACGGTCGGACCCAGTACTTC. It specifies CASSRGDGRTQYF. The chain recombines TRBV6-5 with TRBJ2-5; tentative D call: TRBD2 (6 bases). V was trimmed by 6 bases and J by 7 bases, leaving 15 bases between them. The germline CDR1 and CDR2 sequences are MNHEY and SVGAGI. The CDR3 consists of 13 residues.

V is TRBV27 and J is TRBJ1-6; tentatively, D is TRBD1 (6 bases). Germline V gene lookup returns CDR1 MNHEY and CDR2 SMNVEV (reference sequence). V was pared by 5 bases and J by 14 bases, with 13 bases between. The CDR3 totals 12 residues. The CDR3 DNA is TGTGCCAGCAGTAGCACAGGGAGATCCCTCCACTTT. This codes for CASSSTGRSLHF.

The chain joins TRBV14 to TRBJ2-7, with 9 bases fitting TRBD2. V shed 1 base and J 4 bases; nucleotides not matched to a gene: 11. The CDR3 contains 17 residues. The germline gives CDR1 SGHDN, CDR2 FVKESK. CDR3 coding DNA: TGTGCCAGCAGCCAAGGGAATAGCGGGAGAGTCGGGTACGAGCAGTACTTC. Its translation is CASSQGNSGRVGYEQYF.

The chain couples TRBV28 to TRBJ2-1, with D uncertain. Germline V gene sequence: CDR1 MDHEN, CDR2 SYDVKM. The length of the CDR3 is 12 residues. The V gene lost 5 bases and the J gene lost 4 bases, with 6 bases spanning the gap. CDR3 coding DNA: TGTGCCAGCAGTGTCAGATACAATGAGCAGTTCTTC. Translated, it gives CASSVRYNEQFF.

CDR3 loop: CATSGAGGHYNEQFF. The CDR3 bases are TGTGCCACCAGTGGGGCAGGGGGCCATTACAATGAGCAGTTCTTC. The chain links TRBV24-1 to TRBJ2-1; 8 bases map to TRBD1. Per germline, CDR1 KGHDR and CDR2 SFDVKD. This CDR3 contains 15 residues. V trimming: 5 bases; J trimming: 4 bases; junction bases outside the gene matches: 6.

V and J are TRBV5-1 and TRBJ1-2; tentatively, D is TRBD1 (5 bases). The germline V and J ends were trimmed by 0 bases and 7 bases, with 25 bases remaining between them. In germline, CDR1 is SGHRS, CDR2 YFSETQ. The CDR3 sequence is 18 residues long. DNA for the CDR3: TGCGCCAGCAGCTTGGCCGGACAAGGAAGGGCCCATTTCGGTGGCTACACCTTC. Protein: CASSLAGQGRAHFGGYTF.

The chain recombines TRBV28 with TRBJ1-1; D remains unclear. With 4 bases removed from V and 10 bases from J, the gap between germline ends came to 22 bases. This CDR3 region has 15 residues. CDR1 and CDR2 (germline): MDHEN, SYDVKM. This CDR3 is CASSSLRGGEQTAFF. The CDR3 DNA reads as TGTGCCAGCAGTTCCCTACGTGGCGGGGAGCAAACAGCTTTCTTT. The full variable domain, its missing parts supplied by reference TRBV28 and TRBJ1-1, is DVKVTQSSRYLVKRTGEKVFLECVQDMDHENMFWYRQDPGLGLRLIYFSYDVKMKEKGDIPEGYSVSREKKERFSLILESASTNQTSMYLCASSSLRGGEQTAFFGQGTRLTVV.

The genes are TRBV6-7 and TRBJ1-1; 8 nucleotides align to TRBD1. TRBV6-7 is known as an ORF, though its function is uncertain. The CDR3 runs to 15 residues. With 5 bases clipped from V and 5 bases from J, the junction kept 10 bases outside the gene matches. The CDR3 spells CASSHDRGLRTEAFF. The DNA of the CDR3 is TGTGCCAGCAGTCACGACAGGGGATTGAGGACTGAAGCTTTCTTT.

The chain links TRBV12-3 or TRBV12-4 to TRBJ2-2, with D possibly TRBD2 on 5 matching bases. The length of the CDR3 is 12 residues. Deletions cut 7 bases from V and 6 bases from J, with 9 bases between. The CDR3 coding sequence is TGTGCCAGCACTCCGGGGTCCGGGGAGCTGTTTTTT. The encoded protein is CASTPGSGELFF.

The chain employs TRBV2 and TRBJ2-1; TRBD2 is a possible D gene (6 bases). CDR3 length: 12 residues. Germline V gives CDR1 SNHLY, CDR2 FYNNEI. V was cut by 5 bases and J by 10 bases, with 12 bases left in between. The CDR3 nucleotides read TGTGCCAGCAGTCGACTAGGGGACGAGCAGTTCTTC. Translated: CASSRLGDEQFF.

The chain has TRBV7-6 and TRBJ2-1; 9 bases map to TRBD2. This CDR3 has 14 residues. Germline V gives CDR1 SGHVS, CDR2 FNYEAQ. Trimming took 5 bases from V and 5 from J; bases not matched to a gene: 4. In DNA form, the CDR3 reads TGTGCCAGCAGCGAAAGCGGGAGGAACAATGAGCAGTTCTTC. Encoded protein: CASSESGRNNEQFF.

This clone was observed once. The chain links TRBV11-3 to TRBJ2-2; TRBD2 is a possible D gene (6 bases). The CDR3 spans 15 residues. The V gene lost 4 bases and the J gene lost 0 bases, with 9 bases spanning the gap. Germline V gene lookup returns CDR1 SGHNT and CDR2 YENEEA. CDR3 in amino acids: CASSSGLPNTGELFF. DNA of the CDR3: TGTGCCAGCAGCTCGGGACTGCCGAACACCGGGGAGCTGTTTTTT.

The chain is built from TRBV10-3 and TRBJ1-2; a weak D match, TRBD1 (6 bases). The germline gives CDR1 ENHRY, CDR2 SYGVKD. This CDR3 comprises 15 residues. Trimming cost V 9 bases and J 1 base, with 18 bases left between them. CDR3 sequence: CAIATGPINNYGYTF. The CDR3 DNA reads TGTGCCATAGCGACAGGACCTATTAATAACTATGGCTACACCTTC.

CDR3 bases: TGTGCCAGCAGCCCTGGGAGAATCCCCTACGAGCAGTACTTC. Its protein product is CASSPGRIPYEQYF. The chain is built from TRBV27 and TRBJ2-7; D perhaps matches TRBD2 (5 bases). This CDR3 comprises 14 residues. Trimming cost V 6 bases and J 2 bases, with 14 bases left between them. Germline assignment: CDR1 MNHEY and CDR2 SMNVEV (reference sequence).

The CDR3 here is CASSLGQGASYGYTF. The CDR3 nucleotides are TGTGCCAGCAGCCTGGGGCAGGGCGCCAGCTATGGCTACACCTTC. The V call is TRBV7-2, the J call TRBJ1-2; weak D call: TRBD1 (5 bases). V shed 5 bases and J shed 4 bases, with 17 bases lying between them. CDR3 length: 15 residues. The V gene's germline CDR1 is SGHTA and CDR2 FQGNSA.

This clone was recorded once. The chain is built from TRBV11-3 and TRBJ2-1; D not resolved. CDR3 length equals 13 residues. With 10 bases removed from V and 4 bases from J, the gap between germline ends came to 14 bases. CDR1 is SGHNT and CDR2 is YENEEA in the germline V gene. The CDR3 DNA follows: TGTGCCAACGAGAGAATACGGTACAATGAGCAGTTCTTC. It is translated as CANERIRYNEQFF.

The chain carries TRBV3-1 (or the pseudogene TRBV3-2) and TRBJ2-1, with D unclear. Trimming stripped 4 bases from V and 9 bases from J, with 13 bases between. The length of the CDR3 is 13 residues. Germline values: CDR1 LGHDT, CDR2 YNNKEL (reference sequence). The CDR3 loop is CASSRPSGPEQFF. The DNA for the CDR3 is TGTGCCAGCAGCCGTCCATCGGGTCCTGAGCAGTTCTTC.

The chain uses TRBV15 and TRBJ1-5; 8 nucleotides agree with TRBD1. CDR1 LNHNV and CDR2 YYDKDF come from the germline V gene (reference sequence). The V and J ends lost 1 base and 5 bases, in that order; junction bases with no gene match: 4. This CDR3 is 15 amino acids long. CDR3 in amino acids: CATSRGDRPHQPQHF. In nucleotides, the CDR3 is TGTGCCACCAGCAGAGGGGACAGGCCACATCAGCCCCAGCATTTT.

The V and J genes are TRBV6-5 and TRBJ2-4, with 10 bases that match TRBD1. V dropped 6 bases and J dropped 7; count of bases not matched to a gene: 9. The CDR3 sequence is 15 residues long. Germline V gene data show CDR1 as MNHEY and CDR2 as SVGAGI. In nucleotides, the CDR3 is TGTGCCAGCAGCGAGACCCCGGGACAGGGGAACATTCAGTACTTC. Its translation: CASSETPGQGNIQYF.

This sequence joins TRBV7-2 and TRBJ2-7, with D perhaps TRBD2 (5 bases). The CDR3 runs 13 residues. CDR1 and CDR2 from the germline V gene are SGHTA and FQGNSA. V lost 2 bases and J lost 5, with 10 bases in between. The CDR3 reads CASSLSFGNEQYF. CDR3 DNA: TGTGCCAGCAGCTTAAGCTTCGGGAACGAGCAGTACTTC.

CDR3 region: CASSEVSAGPTRGTQYF. The CDR3 DNA reads as TGTGCCAGCAGTGAGGTATCTGCGGGACCGACCCGCGGGACCCAGTACTTC. The gene calls are TRBV2 and TRBJ2-5; TRBD2 is a possible D gene (6 bases). This CDR3 contains 17 residues. Germline values: CDR1 SNHLY, CDR2 FYNNEI. V was pared by 3 bases and J by 7 bases, with 24 bases between.

This clone was picked up many times. This chain links TRBV27 with TRBJ2-1; TRBD2 matches 13 bases. V trimming: 3 bases; J trimming: 8 bases; junction bases outside the gene matches: 4. This CDR3 region has 15 residues. Germline V lookup: CDR1 MNHEY, CDR2 SMNVEV (reference sequence). CDR3 region: CASSFGLAGVYEQFF. The CDR3 DNA sequence: TGTGCCAGCAGTTTTGGACTAGCGGGAGTGTATGAGCAGTTCTTC.